This TCR beta chain originates from a study of T cell changes during pregnancy in multiple sclerosis. Deletions cut 7 bases from V and 4 bases from J, with 4 bases between. The germline gives CDR1 SNHLY, CDR2 FYNNEI. CDR3 length: 10 amino acids. TCRdb's copy holds only in-frame clones and misses some; the assay was immunoSEQ multiplex PCR. The data contain around 80,000 clones, roughly nine tenths of them seen just once; the ten biggest clones take up 2.6%. The rearrangement links TRBV2 to TRBJ1-1; D is unclear. The clonotype originates from a female donor with multiple sclerosis, enrolled in a pregnancy study. The sample in question was peripheral blood, obtained before pregnancy. CDR3 in DNA: TGTGCCAGCATTATCACTGAAGCTTTCTTT. This sequence encodes CASIITEAFF. Full variable domain (rest looked up from reference TRBV2 and TRBJ1-1): EPEVTQTPSHQVTQMGQEVILRCVPISNHLYFYWYRQILGQKVEFLVSFYNNEISEKSEIFDDQFSVERPDGSNFTLKIRSTKLEDSAMYFCASIITEAFFGQGTRLTVV.